This entry lists 11 T cell receptor beta chains sequenced from one sample in a study of cytomegalovirus exposure and HLA in healthy donors. PCR primers comprised 60 Vbeta and 13 Jbeta primers. Measured with immunoSEQ multiplex PCR; TCRdb has only the in-frame clones, and not every one. The sample has more than 150,000 clones, over 80% seen once; the top ten hold 1.5%. The sequenced sample consisted of PBMCs. These receptors were taken from a man aged 35-49 years in good health and CMV-seronegative.

As DNA, the CDR3 is TGTGCCAGCAGTGAAGAGCGGAATCAGCCCCAGCATTTT. Protein sequence: CASSEERNQPQHF. The rearrangement uses TRBV2 and TRBJ1-5; D remains unclear. CDR1 is SNHLY, CDR2 FYNNEI, per germline. The CDR3 spans 13 residues. V was cut by 1 base and J by 4 bases, with 5 bases left in between.

This clone was seen just once. The chain links TRBV9 to TRBJ2-7, with D maybe TRBD1 (5 bases). Trimming left V 3 bases short and J 0 bases short, with 10 bases between. CDR3 length equals 14 residues. CDR1 and CDR2 (germline): SGDLS, YYNGEE. CDR3 bases: TGTGCCAGCAGCGAACAGGAATTCTCCTACGAGCAGTACTTC. It codes for CASSEQEFSYEQYF.

The chain links TRBV29-1 to TRBJ2-1; maybe TRBD2 (5 bases). Trimming stripped 4 bases from V and 6 bases from J, with 10 bases between. Germline-derived CDR1 and CDR2 are SQVTM and ANQGSEA. The CDR3 contains 12 residues. The CDR3 sequence is CSVASTSNEQFF. CDR3 coding DNA: TGCAGCGTTGCCTCAACTAGCAATGAGCAGTTCTTC.

The chain uses TRBV6-6 and TRBJ1-5; D possibly corresponds to TRBD1 (5 bases). Germline CDR1 MNHNY, CDR2 SVGAGI (reference sequence). V dropped 9 bases and J dropped 3 bases, with 9 bases sitting between them. This CDR3 has 12 amino acids. The CDR3 region has the DNA TGTGCCAGTCGGGGGTTCAATCAGCCCCAGCATTTT. Its translation is CASRGFNQPQHF.

This chain uses TRBV14 with TRBJ2-5; D uncertain. The CDR3 extends over 15 amino acids. With 0 bases removed from V and 1 base from J, the gap between germline ends came to 9 bases. Germline loops: CDR1 SGHDN, CDR2 FVKESK. The CDR3 region has the DNA TGTGCCAGCAGCCAAGATGTGATAGCCCAAGAGACCCAGTACTTC. Amino acid sequence: CASSQDVIAQETQYF.

The chain carries TRBV7-6 and TRBJ1-5; a weak D match, TRBD1 (5 bases). Between the trimmed V and J ends, which lost 2 bases and 2 bases, there was a span of 10 bases. CDR1 is SGHVS, CDR2 FNYEAQ, per germline. The CDR3 extends over 15 amino acids. CDR3 bases: TGTGCCAGCAGCTTATCGGGGGGGGGCAATCAGCCCCAGCATTTT. It codes for CASSLSGGGNQPQHF.

This chain joins TRBV5-1 and TRBJ1-1; the match to TRBD1 covers 8 bases. The CDR3 contains 16 residues. V trimming: 5 bases; J trimming: 4 bases; junction bases outside the gene matches: 13. Per germline, CDR1 SGHRS and CDR2 YFSETQ. CDR3 region: CASSESTFTGGTEAFF. Written as DNA, the CDR3 is TGCGCCAGCAGTGAATCCACCTTTACAGGGGGCACTGAAGCTTTCTTT.

The chain uses TRBV30 and TRBJ1-6; D ambiguous. The germline V gene has CDR1 GTSNPN and CDR2 SVGIG (reference sequence). The CDR3 length is 13 residues. Trimming stripped 2 bases from V and 7 bases from J, with 9 bases between. In nucleotides, the CDR3 is TGTGCCTGGAGTTGGGAGATGAATTCACCCCTCCACTTT. Protein: CAWSWEMNSPLHF.

This clone was counted a few times. The chain has TRBV4-1 and TRBJ2-3; TRBD1 agrees at 7 bases. The CDR3 runs to 14 residues. CDR1 is MGHRA and CDR2 is YSYEKL in the germline V gene. V shed 4 bases, J shed 6 bases, and the junction held 7 bases outside the gene matches. CDR3 protein: CASSLRQGQDTQYF. In nucleotides, the CDR3 is TGCGCCAGCAGCCTACGACAGGGCCAGGATACGCAGTATTTT.

The rearrangement uses TRBV28 and TRBJ2-7; TRBD2 agrees at 11 bases. Germline V gene lookup returns CDR1 MDHEN and CDR2 SYDVKM. The ends lost 3 bases at V and 4 bases at J; junction bases unmatched: 11. This CDR3 has 17 residues. The DNA of the CDR3 is TGTGCCAGCAGTTTTGTAGTGTGGCTAGCGGGAGGTTACGAGCAGTACTTC. Amino acid sequence: CASSFVVWLAGGYEQYF.

The V call is TRBV11-2, the J call TRBJ1-1, with TRBD1 as a possible D gene (5 bases). V lost 5 bases, J lost 3 bases, and 10 bases lay in between. Germline V gene data show CDR1 as SGHAT and CDR2 as FQNNGV. This CDR3 contains 13 residues. CDR3 DNA: TGTGCCAGCAGCCTACAGGAATACACTGAAGCTTTCTTT. Amino acid sequence: CASSLQEYTEAFF. The full variable domain, rest sourced from reference TRBV11-2 and TRBJ1-1, is EAGVAQSPRYKIIEKRQSVAFWCNPISGHATLYWYQQILGQGPKLLIQFQNNGVVDDSQLPKDRFSAERLKGVDSTLKIQPAKLEDSAVYLCASSLQEYTEAFFGQGTRLTVV.